A single count supports the clone carrying this T cell receptor beta chain. This CDR3 spans 15 amino acids. V gave up 7 bases and J gave up 3 bases, with 16 bases separating them. Germline-derived CDR1 and CDR2 are MNHEY and SVGAGI. Using immunoSEQ multiplex PCR, the repertoire was profiled, and TCRdb retains in-frame clones only, with some absent. Of about 160,000 clones listed, 84% were seen once; the top ten hold under 2.5%. The data are from a study of blood T cell repertoires in COVID-19. The V gene is TRBV6-5, the J gene TRBJ1-5; D is uncertain. This TCR came from a man aged 65 to 79 with acute or convalescent COVID-19. Sequencing was performed on peripheral blood. The CDR3 nucleotides read TGTGCCAGCACCCCTTCCTTTACATCCAATCAGCCCCAGCATTTT. Protein product: CASTPSFTSNQPQHF.